One sample yielded the 23 T cell receptor beta chains listed below, sequenced in a study of blood T cell repertoires in COVID-19. Repertoires were generated with immunoSEQ multiplex PCR, while TCRdb's copy carries only in-frame clones and drops some. Found here are 200,000 or so clones, about 86% of them singletons; the top ten hold 2% to 2.5%. Specimen: peripheral blood. All receptors derive from a woman aged 60 to 75 with acute or convalescent COVID-19.

This rearrangement joins TRBV9 to TRBJ2-2, with D unclear. The CDR3 totals 16 residues. CDR1 is SGDLS, CDR2 YYNGEE, per germline. V was trimmed by 1 base and J by 2 bases, leaving 12 bases between them. The CDR3 spells CASSVLIGGNTGELFF. CDR3 nucleotides: TGTGCCAGCAGCGTATTAATCGGTGGTAACACCGGGGAGCTGTTTTTT.

The sample holds a few counts of this clone. The V call is TRBV30, the J call TRBJ1-1, with TRBD1 matching 7 bases. V dropped 1 base and J dropped 5; count of bases not matched to a gene: 4. This CDR3 region has 13 residues. Germline CDR1 reads GTSNPN; CDR2 reads SVGIG (reference sequence). Here the CDR3 reads CAWSEQGWTEAFF. The CDR3 nucleotides read TGTGCCTGGAGTGAACAGGGGTGGACTGAAGCTTTCTTT.

The chain couples TRBV11-1 to TRBJ1-2; TRBD1 matches at 8 bases. The CDR3 spans 16 residues. V lost 5 bases, J lost 0 bases, and 8 bases stayed unmatched. Germline V gene sequence: CDR1 SGHAT, CDR2 FQDESV (reference sequence). The CDR3: CASSPTGVSPNYGYTF. CDR3 DNA sequence: TGTGCCAGCAGCCCGACAGGGGTATCCCCTAACTATGGCTACACCTTC. The variable domain in full, completed from reference TRBV11-1 and TRBJ1-2, reads EAEVAQSPRYKITEKSQAVAFWCDPISGHATLYWYRQILGQGPELLVQFQDESVVDDSQLPKDRFSAERLKGVDSTLKIQPAELGDSAMYLCASSPTGVSPNYGYTFGSGTRLTVV.

The chain recombines TRBV6-6 with TRBJ1-4; tentatively, D is TRBD1 (5 bases). The CDR3 spans 12 residues. Germline CDR1 is MNHNY and CDR2 is SVGAGI (reference sequence). The V gene lost 7 bases and the J gene lost 4 bases, with 7 bases spanning the gap. CDR3 region: CASKQVNEKLFF. In nucleotides, the CDR3 is TGTGCCAGCAAACAGGTTAATGAAAAACTGTTTTTT.

V and J are TRBV6-5 and TRBJ1-2, with D uncertain. Germline loops: CDR1 MNHEY, CDR2 SVGAGI. V gave up 4 bases and J gave up 8 bases, with 17 bases separating them. CDR3 size: 14 residues. The CDR3 loop is CASSFNRGLSGYTF. The DNA for the CDR3 is TGTGCCAGCAGTTTTAATCGGGGTCTTAGCGGCTACACCTTC.

V gene TRBV24-1 combines with J gene TRBJ1-5, with D maybe TRBD1 (5 bases). CDR1 KGHDR and CDR2 SFDVKD come from the germline V gene. This CDR3 is built from 14 residues. The V gene lost 11 bases and the J gene lost 8 bases, with 21 bases spanning the gap. For the CDR3, the DNA is TGTGCCAGGACACTGCCAGATAAGCAGGAGCCCCAGCATTTT. The encoded protein is CARTLPDKQEPQHF.

In DNA form, the CDR3 reads TGTGCCTGTCACGGTGGGGGCCAGTGGGTGAACACCATATATTTT. Its translation: CACHGGGQWVNTIYF. This chain uses TRBV30 with TRBJ1-3; D possibly corresponds to TRBD1 (6 bases). V shed 6 bases and J shed 7 bases, with 22 bases lying between them. The CDR3 consists of 15 residues. CDR1 is GTSNPN and CDR2 is SVGIG in the germline V gene (reference sequence).

The J gene is TRBJ1-5, the V gene TRBV2; TRBD1 is a possible D gene (5 bases). The V gene lost 9 bases and the J gene lost 3 bases, with 9 bases spanning the gap. The CDR3 is 12 amino acids. CDR1 is SNHLY, CDR2 FYNNEI, per germline. CDR3 sequence: CASQGPNQPQHF. In DNA, the CDR3 is TGTGCCAGTCAGGGTCCCAATCAGCCCCAGCATTTT. The complete variable domain, with remaining parts taken from reference TRBV2 and TRBJ1-5, reads EPEVTQTPSHQVTQMGQEVILRCVPISNHLYFYWYRQILGQKVEFLVSFYNNEISEKSEIFDDQFSVERPDGSNFTLKIRSTKLEDSAMYFCASQGPNQPQHFGDGTRLSIL.

The V gene is TRBV10-3, the J gene TRBJ1-2, with unresolved D. Germline V CDR1 and CDR2: ENHRY, SYGVKD. V lost 0 bases, J lost 7 bases, and 9 bases lay in between. The CDR3 extends over 13 amino acids. CDR3 bases: TGTGCCATCAGTGAGTCCGTGGGGAGTGGCTACACCTTC. Residues: CAISESVGSGYTF.

J is TRBJ1-4 and V is TRBV7-9, with 7 bases aligning to TRBD1. The CDR3 loop spans 17 amino acids. CDR1 and CDR2 (germline): SEHNR, FQNEAQ (reference sequence). Unmatched junction bases numbered 7, after V lost 3 bases and J lost 0 bases. For the CDR3, the DNA is TGTGCCAGCAGCTTGACAGGGAGTTATGCAACTAATGAAAAACTGTTTTTT. As protein: CASSLTGSYATNEKLFF.

The rearrangement links TRBV11-2 to TRBJ1-1; a weak D match, TRBD1 (6 bases). Looked up from germline, CDR1 is SGHAT and CDR2 is FQNNGV. The CDR3 is made up of 14 amino acids. Trimming removed 5 bases from V and 1 base from J, with 11 bases in between. CDR3 in amino acids: CASSRGGPNTEAFF. CDR3 in DNA: TGTGCCAGCAGCCGGGGGGGGCCGAACACTGAAGCTTTCTTT.

This chain joins TRBV11-2 and TRBJ2-3; possibly TRBD2 for D (5 bases). V was trimmed by 5 bases and J by 4 bases, leaving 10 bases between them. Germline V gene data show CDR1 as SGHAT and CDR2 as FQNNGV. This CDR3 spans 13 amino acids. The CDR3 reads CASSPPGADTQYF. The CDR3, as DNA: TGTGCCAGCAGCCCCCCCGGGGCAGATACGCAGTATTTT.

The chain employs TRBV5-6 and TRBJ1-2; no definite D call. This CDR3 has 14 amino acids. Germline V CDR1 and CDR2: SGHDT, YYEEEE. Deletions cut 4 bases from V and 4 bases from J, with 14 bases between. CDR3 bases: TGTGCCAGCAGCCGACGGGAGGTCATCTATGGCTACACCTTC. Translated: CASSRREVIYGYTF.

The chain carries TRBV21-1 and TRBJ2-7; whether TRBD2, the table's D call, matches the DNA was not checked. TRBV21-1 is annotated as a pseudogene. The CDR3 has 16 amino acids. The CDR3 protein is CASSPIADRFFYEQYF. CDR3 in DNA: TGTGCCAGCAGCCCGATAGCGGACCGATTTTTCTACGAGCAGTACTTC.

The rearrangement joins TRBV29-1 to TRBJ2-1; 10 bases map to TRBD1. The CDR3 runs to 14 residues. J gave up 4 bases and V 8 bases, and 8 bases lay outside the gene matches. CDR1 SQVTM and CDR2 ANQGSEA come from the germline V gene. This CDR3 is CSTRGTGVYNEQFF. DNA for the CDR3: TGCAGCACACGCGGGACAGGGGTTTACAATGAGCAGTTCTTC.

This chain uses TRBV7-9 with TRBJ1-3; a weak D match, TRBD1 (6 bases). The length of the CDR3 is 15 residues. Looked up from germline, CDR1 is SEHNR and CDR2 is FQNEAQ (reference sequence). Trimming shortened V by 5 bases and J by 8 bases, and 19 bases separated the two germline ends. This CDR3 reads CASSQIGGMADTIYF. CDR3 DNA: TGTGCCAGCAGCCAAATTGGGGGCATGGCAGACACCATATATTTT.

This sequence joins TRBV19 and TRBJ1-4; possible D gene TRBD1, 6 bases. In germline, CDR1 is LNHDA, CDR2 SQIVND (reference sequence). V was clipped by 1 base and J by 9 bases, with 21 bases between them. The CDR3 has 17 amino acids. Here the CDR3 reads CASSIVVLSDRPKKLFF. CDR3 nucleotide sequence: TGTGCCAGTAGTATAGTTGTTTTATCGGACAGACCTAAAAAACTGTTTTTT.

The CDR3 reads CASSQEPGSGRYGYTF. CDR3 DNA: TGTGCCAGCAGCCAAGAGCCAGGCAGCGGCCGCTATGGCTACACCTTC. The genes are TRBV3-1 (or the pseudogene TRBV3-2) and TRBJ1-2; D is uncertain. Germline V CDR1 and CDR2: LGHDT, YNNKEL (reference sequence). The V end lost 0 bases, the J end lost 4 bases, and 15 bases lay between the germline ends. CDR3 size: 16 residues.

This chain uses TRBV3-1 (or the pseudogene TRBV3-2) with TRBJ1-1; 11 bases are a match to TRBD1. J was trimmed by 5 bases and V by 6 bases; bases with no gene match: 8. Germline V gene lookup returns CDR1 LGHDT and CDR2 YNNKEL (reference sequence). The CDR3 has 15 residues. CDR3 region: CASRPGQGAGTEAFF. The CDR3 DNA reads as TGTGCCAGCAGACCCGGACAGGGGGCTGGAACTGAAGCTTTCTTT.

The genes are TRBV5-1 and TRBJ2-7; D is possibly TRBD2 (5 bases). The CDR3 runs 14 residues. Trimming stripped 7 bases from V and 4 bases from J, with 18 bases between. Germline V gene data show CDR1 as SGHRS and CDR2 as YFSETQ. The CDR3 region is CASSQWAEGYEQYF. The CDR3 nucleotides are TGCGCCAGCTCGCAGTGGGCAGAGGGATACGAGCAGTACTTC.

The V and J genes are TRBV1 and TRBJ2-5; the table names TRBD2, a call not compared with the DNA. TRBV1 counts as a pseudogene. The CDR3 sequence is 17 residues long. The CDR3 here is CTSSQEERGVNQETQYF. The DNA of the CDR3 is TGCACCAGCAGCCAAGAAGAGCGGGGGGTAAACCAAGAGACCCAGTACTTC.

The chain has TRBV30 and TRBJ2-3; TRBD2 aligns across 7 bases. The germline V gene has CDR1 GTSNPN and CDR2 SVGIG (reference sequence). This CDR3 is 18 amino acids long. V lost 5 bases to trimming and J lost 2 bases; unmatched junction nucleotides: 19. The CDR3 region is CAWEKMKSKTSYTDTQYF. CDR3 nucleotide sequence: TGTGCCTGGGAGAAAATGAAAAGTAAGACTAGCTACACAGATACGCAGTATTTT.

The rearrangement joins TRBV7-2 to TRBJ1-1, with a possible D match to TRBD1 (5 bases). Germline-derived CDR1 and CDR2 are SGHTA and FQGNSA. This CDR3 is 13 amino acids long. The V gene lost 3 bases and the J gene lost 6 bases, with 11 bases spanning the gap. CDR3 in amino acids: CASSLVTGAEAFF. CDR3 coding DNA: TGTGCCAGCAGCTTGGTGACGGGGGCTGAAGCTTTCTTT.